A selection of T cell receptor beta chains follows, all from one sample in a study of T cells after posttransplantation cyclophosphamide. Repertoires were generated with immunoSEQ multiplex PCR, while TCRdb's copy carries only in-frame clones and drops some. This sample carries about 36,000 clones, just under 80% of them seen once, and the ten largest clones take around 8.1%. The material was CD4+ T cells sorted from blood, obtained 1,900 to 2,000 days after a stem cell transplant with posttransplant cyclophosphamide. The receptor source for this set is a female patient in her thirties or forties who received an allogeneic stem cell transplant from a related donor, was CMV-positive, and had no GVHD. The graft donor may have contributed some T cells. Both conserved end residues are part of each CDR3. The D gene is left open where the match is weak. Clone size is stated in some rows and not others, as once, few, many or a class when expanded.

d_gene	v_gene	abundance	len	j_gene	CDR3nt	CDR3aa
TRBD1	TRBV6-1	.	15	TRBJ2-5	TGTGCCAGCAGTGGGACAGGGTGGGGGCGAGAGACCCAGTACTTC	CASSGTGWGRETQYF
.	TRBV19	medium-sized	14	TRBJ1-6	TGTGCCAGTAGTATAGGGCCTTTGGATTCACCCCTCCACTTT	CASSIGPLDSPLHF
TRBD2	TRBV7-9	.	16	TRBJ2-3	TGTGCCAGCAGCTTAAGTCTAGCGGGGGGACTCGGGACGCAGTATTTT	CASSLSLAGGLGTQYF
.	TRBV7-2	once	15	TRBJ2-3	TGTGCCAGCAGCCCACAGAACCTTCTCACAGATACGCAGTATTTT	CASSPQNLLTDTQYF
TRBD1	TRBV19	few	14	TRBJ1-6	TGTGCCAGTAGTGTGGGACAGGGCGATTCACCCCTCCACTTT	CASSVGQGDSPLHF
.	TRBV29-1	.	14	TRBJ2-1	TGCAGCGTTGAAATAACAGTCGCCTACAATGAGCAGTTCTTC	CSVEITVAYNEQFF
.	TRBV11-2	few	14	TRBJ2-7	TGTGCCAGCAGCTCGGGACTCGGACTCTACGAGCAGTACTTC	CASSSGLGLYEQYF
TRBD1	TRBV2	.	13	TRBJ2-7	TGTGCCAGCGGTTTGCAGGGGGCGGGAGAGCAGTACTTC	CASGLQGAGEQYF
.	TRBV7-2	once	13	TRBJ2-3	TGTGCCAGCAGCCTCCTATCCCCAGATACGCAGTATTTT	CASSLLSPDTQYF
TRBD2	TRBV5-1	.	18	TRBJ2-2	TGCGCCAGCAGCTCCGGACTAGCGGGGGGATCGAACACCGGGGAGCTGTTTTTT	CASSSGLAGGSNTGELFF
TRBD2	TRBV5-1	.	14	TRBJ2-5	TGCGCCAGCAGCGGGGGGGGTGGCCAAGAGACCCAGTACTTC	CASSGGGGQETQYF
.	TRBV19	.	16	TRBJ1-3	TGTGCCAGTAGTATATCTCGGGTCTCTGGAGGAAACACCATATATTTT	CASSISRVSGGNTIYF
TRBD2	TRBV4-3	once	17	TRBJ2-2	TGCGCCAGCAGCCAGTCTAGCGGGGGGGCTTTCACCGGGGAGCTGTTTTTT	CASSQSSGGAFTGELFF
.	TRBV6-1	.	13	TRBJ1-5	TGTGCCAGCATCCTTGTCCCCAATCAGCCCCAGCATTTT	CASILVPNQPQHF
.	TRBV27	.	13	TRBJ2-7	TGTGCCAGCAGTTTTCGACACTCCTACGAGCAGTACTTC	CASSFRHSYEQYF
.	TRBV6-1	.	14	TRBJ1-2	TGTGCCAGCAGTGAAGTGTCAGGGGCGCGGGGCTACACCTTC	CASSEVSGARGYTF
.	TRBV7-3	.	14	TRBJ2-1	TGTGCCAGCAGCTCCCTGAGCCGATACAATGAGCAGTTCTTC	CASSSLSRYNEQFF
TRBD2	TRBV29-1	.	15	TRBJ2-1	TGCAGCGTTGAAGACGGTAGCGGGGGGAGGGGTGAGCAGTTCTTC	CSVEDGSGGRGEQFF
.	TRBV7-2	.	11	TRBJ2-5	TGTGCCAGCAGTCCCCTGGAGACCCAGTACTTC	CASSPLETQYF
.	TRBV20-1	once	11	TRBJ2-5	TGCAGTGCTTGGGACTTGGAGACCCAGTACTTC	CSAWDLETQYF
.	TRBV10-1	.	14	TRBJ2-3	TGCGCCAGCAGTGAGGGGAGATACACAGATACGCAGTATTTT	CASSEGRYTDTQYF
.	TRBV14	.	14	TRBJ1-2	TGTGCCAGCAGCCAAGGCGGGGTCAACTATGGCTACACCTTC	CASSQGGVNYGYTF